Following are 15 T cell receptor beta chains from one sample sequenced in a study of blood T cell repertoires in COVID-19 (dated by TCRdb to about 2020). Receptor amplification or capture employed the immunoSEQ multiplex PCR assay. As stored in TCRdb, this immuneACCESS dataset retains in-frame rearrangements with V and J assigned. A fraction of the clones does not appear; measured against another copy, unresolved V genes explain less than half of the discrepancy, and the remainder lacks a known reason. Across this sample there are about 31,000 clones, with about 89% seen only once. 5.4% of the sample is taken by the ten largest. Sequenced material: peripheral blood. These receptors were obtained from a human donor in a cohort sampled during active COVID-19.

J is TRBJ2-2 and V is TRBV4-2; 14 bases map to TRBD2. V lost 6 bases to trimming and J lost 5 bases; unmatched junction nucleotides: 11. CDR3 length: 18 amino acids. CDR1 and CDR2 from the germline V gene are LGHNA and YNFKEQ. The CDR3 sequence is CASRPHAGTSGGTGELFF. In nucleotides, the CDR3 is TGTGCCAGCAGACCTCACGCCGGGACTAGCGGGGGTACCGGGGAGCTGTTTTTT.

The rearrangement links TRBV9 to TRBJ2-3, with 9 bases lining up with TRBD2. CDR1 is SGDLS, CDR2 YYNGEE, per germline. V dropped 1 base and J dropped 6; count of bases not matched to a gene: 9. This CDR3 has 16 residues. The CDR3 sequence is CASSVSLAGGGDTQYF. The CDR3, as DNA: TGTGCCAGCAGCGTATCTCTGGCGGGAGGGGGGGATACGCAGTATTTT.

This rearrangement joins TRBV4-2 to TRBJ1-2; the match to TRBD1 covers 7 bases. CDR3 length: 13 amino acids. Germline CDR1 and CDR2: LGHNA and YNFKEQ. With 0 bases clipped from V and 8 bases from J, the junction kept 3 bases outside the gene matches. Here the CDR3 DNA reads TGTGCCAGCAGCCAAGAGGTAGGGGGCGGCTACACCTTC. The encoded protein is CASSQEVGGGYTF.

The CDR3, as DNA: TGTGCCAGCAGCTTGGACAGGGGGCAGGGAGATACGCAGTATTTT. This codes for CASSLDRGQGDTQYF. The gene calls are TRBV5-4 and TRBJ2-3, with TRBD1 matching 9 bases. Germline V gene sequence: CDR1 SGHNT, CDR2 YYREEE (reference sequence). V lost 0 bases to trimming and J lost 5 bases; unmatched junction nucleotides: 4. The CDR3 has 15 amino acids.

The chain's CDR3 is CASSLVNGEKLFF. In DNA, the CDR3 is TGTGCCAGCAGCTTGGTAAACGGTGAAAAACTGTTTTTT. The chain is built from TRBV5-4 and TRBJ1-4, with D hard to call. V was clipped by 0 bases and J by 7 bases, with 7 bases between them. CDR3 length: 13 residues. Germline CDR1 is SGHNT and CDR2 is YYREEE (reference sequence). Drawing the rest from reference TRBV5-4 and TRBJ1-4, the complete variable domain is ETGVTQSPTHLIKTRGQQVTLRCSSQSGHNTVSWYQQALGQGPQFIFQYYREEENGRGNFPPRFSGLQFPNYSSELNVNALELDDSALYLCASSLVNGEKLFFGSGTQLSVL.

This chain links TRBV2 with TRBJ2-7, with D possibly TRBD1 on 6 matching bases. Trimming removed 2 bases from V and 5 bases from J, with 13 bases in between. CDR1 and CDR2 from the germline V gene are SNHLY and FYNNEI. The CDR3 extends over 14 amino acids. The CDR3 nucleotides are TGTGCCAGCAGTGAACAGGGGAAAGGAGACGAGCAGTACGTC. Residues: CASSEQGKGDEQYV.

The chain employs TRBV7-2 and TRBJ2-2, with 8 bases aligning to TRBD2. The V gene's germline CDR1 is SGHTA and CDR2 FQGNSA. CDR3 size: 16 residues. The junction had 11 bases not matched to a gene; V was cut back by 5 bases and J by 6 bases. The CDR3 reads CASSLGAGALAGELFF. The CDR3 coding sequence is TGTGCCAGCAGCCTGGGAGCGGGAGCCCTCGCCGGGGAGCTGTTTTTT. Drawing the rest from reference TRBV7-2 and TRBJ2-2, the complete variable domain is GAGVSQSPSNKVTEKGKDVELRCDPISGHTALYWYRQSLGQGLEFLIYFQGNSAPDKSGLPSDRFSAERTGGSVSTLTIQRTQQEDSAVYLCASSLGAGALAGELFFGEGSRLTVL.

This chain joins TRBV11-2 and TRBJ1-1; no reliable D call. The CDR3 loop spans 13 amino acids. CDR1 and CDR2 (germline): SGHAT, FQNNGV. The V end was cut by 3 bases, the J end by 1 base, with 6 bases between. CDR3 region: CASSFGENTEAFF. DNA of the CDR3: TGTGCCAGCAGCTTCGGGGAGAACACTGAAGCTTTCTTT.

The chain recombines TRBV9 with TRBJ2-1, with D possibly being TRBD1 (6 bases). The ends were cut back, 4 bases at V and 8 bases at J, with 7 bases in the middle. This CDR3 is built from 11 residues. Germline assignment: CDR1 SGDLS and CDR2 YYNGEE. DNA of the CDR3: TGTGCCAGCAGCCAGGGGCATGAGCAGTTCTTC. Its translation is CASSQGHEQFF.

V usage is TRBV11-1 and J usage is TRBJ1-1; D is ambiguous. Germline CDR1 SGHAT, CDR2 FQDESV (reference sequence). Trimming pared 5 bases from V and 0 bases from J, leaving 13 bases between. The CDR3 length is 15 residues. The CDR3: CASSLRGSLNTEAFF. The DNA of the CDR3 is TGTGCCAGCAGCCTTCGAGGGAGCCTGAACACTGAAGCTTTCTTT.

This chain links TRBV3-1 (or the pseudogene TRBV3-2) with TRBJ1-2; TRBD1 might be the D (5 bases). V was clipped by 2 bases and J by 3 bases, with 13 bases between them. Germline CDR1 reads LGHDT; CDR2 reads YNNKEL (reference sequence). The CDR3 runs to 15 residues. The CDR3 bases are TGTGCCAGCAGCCAACAGGGTCTCGCAGACTATGGCTACACCTTC. This sequence encodes CASSQQGLADYGYTF.

This sequence joins TRBV24-1 and TRBJ2-5; 13 nucleotides line up with TRBD2. The ends lost 3 bases at V and 5 bases at J; junction bases unmatched: 2. The CDR3 is 15 residues long. From germline, CDR1 is KGHDR and CDR2 SFDVKD. The CDR3 protein is CATSDPLAGGETQYF. The CDR3 DNA follows: TGTGCCACCAGTGATCCACTAGCGGGAGGGGAGACCCAGTACTTC.

This chain connects TRBV18 to TRBJ1-1; the D is unclear. Between the trimmed V and J ends, which lost 1 base and 2 bases, there was a span of 8 bases. CDR1 is KGHSH and CDR2 is LQKENI in the germline V gene. This CDR3 region has 14 residues. This CDR3 is CASSPRGDNTEAFF. Written as DNA, the CDR3 is TGTGCCAGCTCACCACGCGGGGATAACACTGAAGCTTTCTTT. Filled out from reference TRBV18 and TRBJ1-1, the complete variable domain reads NAGVMQNPRHLVRRRGQEARLRCSPMKGHSHVYWYRQLPEEGLKFMVYLQKENIIDESGMPKERFSAEFPKEGPSILRIQQVVRGDSAAYFCASSPRGDNTEAFFGQGTRLTVV.

The chain couples TRBV30 to TRBJ1-2, with TRBD1 as a possible D gene (5 bases). The germline CDR1 and CDR2 sequences are GTSNPN and SVGIG (reference sequence). Trimming cost V 0 bases and J 5 bases, with 16 bases left between them. CDR3 length: 15 amino acids. CDR3 loop: CAWSVKSGISYGYTF. Here the CDR3 DNA reads TGTGCCTGGAGTGTCAAGTCAGGGATCTCGTATGGCTACACCTTC.

J is TRBJ2-2 and V is TRBV7-9; D call uncertain. Germline V gene sequence: CDR1 SEHNR, CDR2 FQNEAQ (reference sequence). The V end was cut by 3 bases, the J end by 1 base, with 6 bases between. This CDR3 spans 14 amino acids. The CDR3 loop is CASSFHLNTGELFF. The CDR3 region has the DNA TGTGCCAGCAGCTTTCATTTGAACACCGGGGAGCTGTTTTTT.